This record concerns one TCR beta chain sequence. In the original workflow: From reference gene primer amplification, estimates of nucleated cell counts were derived. The assay was immunoSEQ multiplex PCR, and TCRdb's table has in-frame clones only and misses some. V, J and clone size derive from that table, while D and trimming were established from the DNA sequence. The sample includes a few hundred thousand clones, around 82% of them seen just once. This entry is derived from a study of blood T cell repertoires in COVID-19. The sequenced sample consisted of peripheral blood. The clonotype originates from a human donor with COVID-19, enrolled during active disease. The donor label of this sample is uncertain.

The CDR3 protein is CASSPRQGGGELFF. CDR3 coding DNA: TGTGCCAGCAGTCCCAGACAGGGAGGCGGGGAGCTGTTTTTT. The chain employs TRBV27 and TRBJ2-2; D might be TRBD1 (7 bases). The ends were cut back, 5 bases at V and 7 bases at J, with 14 bases in the middle. Per the germline V gene, CDR1 is MNHEY and CDR2 is SMNVEV (reference sequence). CDR3 length: 14 residues.